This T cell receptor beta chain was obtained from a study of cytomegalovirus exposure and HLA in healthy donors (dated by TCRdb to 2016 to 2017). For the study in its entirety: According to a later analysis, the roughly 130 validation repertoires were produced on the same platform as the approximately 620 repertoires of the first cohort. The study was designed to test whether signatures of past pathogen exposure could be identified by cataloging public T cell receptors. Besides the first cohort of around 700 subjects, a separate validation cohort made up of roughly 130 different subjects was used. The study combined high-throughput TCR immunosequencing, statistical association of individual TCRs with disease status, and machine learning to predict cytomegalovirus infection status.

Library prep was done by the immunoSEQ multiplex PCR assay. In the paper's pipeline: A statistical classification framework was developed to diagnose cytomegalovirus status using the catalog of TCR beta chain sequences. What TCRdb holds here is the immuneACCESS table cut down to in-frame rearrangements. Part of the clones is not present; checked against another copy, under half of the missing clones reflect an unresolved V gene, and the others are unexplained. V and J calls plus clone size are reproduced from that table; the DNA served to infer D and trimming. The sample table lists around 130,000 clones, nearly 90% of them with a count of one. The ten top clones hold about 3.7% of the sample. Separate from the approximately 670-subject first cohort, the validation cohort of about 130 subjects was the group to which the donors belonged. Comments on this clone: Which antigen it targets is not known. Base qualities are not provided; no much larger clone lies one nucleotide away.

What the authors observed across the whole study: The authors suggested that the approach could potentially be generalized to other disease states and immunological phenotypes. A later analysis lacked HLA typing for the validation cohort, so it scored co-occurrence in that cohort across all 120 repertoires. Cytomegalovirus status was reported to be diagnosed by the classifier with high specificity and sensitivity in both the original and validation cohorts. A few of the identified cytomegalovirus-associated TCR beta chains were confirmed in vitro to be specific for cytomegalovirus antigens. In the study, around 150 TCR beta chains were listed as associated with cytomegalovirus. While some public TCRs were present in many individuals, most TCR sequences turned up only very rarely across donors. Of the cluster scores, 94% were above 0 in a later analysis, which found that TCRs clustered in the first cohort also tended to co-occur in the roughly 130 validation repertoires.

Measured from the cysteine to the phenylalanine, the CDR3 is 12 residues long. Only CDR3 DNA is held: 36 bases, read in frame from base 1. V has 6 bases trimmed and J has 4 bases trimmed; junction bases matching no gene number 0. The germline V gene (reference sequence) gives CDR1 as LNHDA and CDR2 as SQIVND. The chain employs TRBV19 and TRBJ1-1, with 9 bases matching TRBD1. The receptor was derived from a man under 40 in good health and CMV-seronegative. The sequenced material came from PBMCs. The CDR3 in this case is CASRTGGTEAFF. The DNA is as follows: TGTGCCAGTAGGACAGGGGGCACTGAAGCTTTCTTT.